The clone carrying this T cell receptor (beta chain) was counted only a few times. This sample is part of a study of T cell responses to AZD1222 COVID-19 vaccine. This table comes from immunoSEQ multiplex PCR, and its TCRdb copy is limited to in-frame clones, with some not included. The profile covers fewer than 110,000 clones, with about 85% appearing a single time and approximately 4.8% taken by the ten largest. Germline V gene data show CDR1 as MNHNS and CDR2 as SASEGT. Trimming cost V 2 bases and J 1 base, with 18 bases left between them. The CDR3 sequence is 17 residues long. The source material was peripheral blood, sampled 28 days after the second AZD1222 dose. The TCR comes from an adult who received the AZD1222 COVID-19 vaccine. This chain links TRBV6-1 with TRBJ2-7; a weak D match, TRBD2 (5 bases). The CDR3 loop is CASSELGRAGISYEQYF. The CDR3 coding sequence is TGTGCCAGCAGTGAATTAGGTAGGGCCGGGATTTCCTACGAGCAGTACTTC.